This record concerns one TCR beta chain sequence. Its antigen target is currently unknown. It has no much larger one-base neighbor in the sample; base qualities were not kept. At the junction V is shortened by 2 bases and J by 5 bases; bases outside the gene matches: 8. The CDR3 measures 15 amino acids from cysteine to phenylalanine. Of the read, only the CDR3 DNA is kept; its 45 bases are in frame from base 1. The germline V gene yields MNHNS for CDR1 and SASEGT for CDR2. Library preparation used 5' RACE. TCRdb lists the instrument as Illumina HiSeq 2500. A second PCR of roughly 7 to 11 cycles was performed with a sample-barcoded 5' primer and a J-beta primer mix. A template-switch 5' adaptor carrying 12 random nucleotides introduced a unique molecular identifier onto each TCR beta cDNA molecule. Each sample yielded at least 2.5 million CDR3-containing paired-end reads. All of the RNA was converted into first-strand cDNA using the Mint cDNA synthesis kit, with a TRBC-specific oligonucleotide serving as the primer. After uracil-DNA glycosylase treatment, a first 18-cycle PCR used universal primers M1SS and BC2_uni_R on all cDNA. Per the original workflow: For normalization, 1 million high-quality reads were randomly selected from each sample, with every read carrying a distinct molecular identifier. Reads with shared molecular identifiers were discarded instead of being binned into consensus sequences. MiTCR, with a Q25 quality threshold and the strictest error-elimination algorithm, was used for CDR3 identification, clonotype clustering and error correction. A nonparametric unseen species model with Euler transformation was used to estimate a lower bound on total TCR beta diversity. Clones were called with MiXCR by TCRdb after fastp trimmed the public reads at Q25, and only in-frame beta chains were retained. All rows with the same CDR3 protein become a single entry with the most common DNA and genes. Clone size and V and J calls follow TCRdb, not the original study. This sample is represented by about 1.6 million distinct CDR3 sequences; about 35% of them were singletons. The ten largest make up about 10% of the sample.

This sample was taken from a study of blood T cells in healthy people across ages (dated by TCRdb to the mid-2010s). Some background on the complete study: In model experiments, template switching captured roughly one uniquely barcoded TCR beta cDNA molecule for every two T cells. For two donors (one aged 18 to 29 and one aged 80 or older), the study analyzed two additional independent replicas of 1 million unique cDNA reads from the same blood draw. To track age-related changes in TCR beta repertoire diversity, the study relied on deep sequencing normalized with unique cDNA molecular identifiers. To avoid experimental bias, donors of different ages were spread randomly across the sequencing lanes. The donors were split into four age groups: young (average around 15 years), middle-aged (roughly 39), aged (approximately 60) and long-lived (roughly 86). Overall study outcomes, separate from this receptor: As age increased, observed TCR beta diversity per million T cells dropped in a roughly linear way, and a significant reduction was already evident by age 40. Compared with the aged group, more naive CD4+ T cells, fewer expanded clones and increased TCR diversity were shown by the long-lived group, suggesting age selection. A strong correlation was found between observed TCR beta diversity and the percentage of naive T cells measured by flow cytometry. Estimates of total diversity based on one million sequenced T cells were regarded as lower bounds and as underestimates. The CMV infection status of donors was not known, potentially confounding age-related changes in expanded clonotypes. Bulk unsorted PBMC profiling prevented conclusive comparison of naive and antigen-experienced compartments.

Systemically healthy Caucasian individuals from Russia, around 38 in total and aged about 6 to 95 years, were included as donors. Ten milliliters of peripheral blood were collected from each donor into EDTA-treated Vacutainer tubes. Ficoll-Paque density-gradient centrifugation was used to isolate PBMCs, with at least 6.5 million per sample. Trizol reagent was used to extract total RNA from PBMCs, with at least 6 micrograms per sample. The percentages of naive CD45RAhigh/CD27high T cells were determined by flow cytometry on a PBMC aliquot from every donor. The specimen was blood. The receptor comes from a woman aged 25 to 39 in good health. The sequence joins TRBV6-1 to TRBJ2-5; 7 central nucleotides agree with TRBD1. The bases are TGTGCCAGCAGTGAAAGGGACAGTTTTCGGGAGACCCAGTACTTC. The resulting protein is CASSERDSFRETQYF.